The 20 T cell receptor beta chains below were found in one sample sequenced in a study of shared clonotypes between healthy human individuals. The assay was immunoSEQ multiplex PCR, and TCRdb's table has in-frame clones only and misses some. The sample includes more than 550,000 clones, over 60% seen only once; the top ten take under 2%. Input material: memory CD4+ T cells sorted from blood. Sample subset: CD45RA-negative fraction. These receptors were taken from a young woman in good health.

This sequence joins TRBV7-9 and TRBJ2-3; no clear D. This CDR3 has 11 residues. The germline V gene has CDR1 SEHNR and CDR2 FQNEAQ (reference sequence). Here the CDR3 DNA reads TGTGCTTCGGGCCGCACAGATACGCAGTATTTT. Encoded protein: CASGRTDTQYF.

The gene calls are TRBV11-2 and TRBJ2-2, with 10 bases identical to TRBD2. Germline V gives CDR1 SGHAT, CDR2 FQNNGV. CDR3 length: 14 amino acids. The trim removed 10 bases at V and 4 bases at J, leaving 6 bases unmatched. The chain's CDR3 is CATRAGGPTGELFF. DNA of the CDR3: TGTGCCACCCGAGCGGGAGGGCCCACCGGGGAGCTGTTTTTT. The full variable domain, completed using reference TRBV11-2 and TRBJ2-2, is EAGVAQSPRYKIIEKRQSVAFWCNPISGHATLYWYQQILGQGPKLLIQFQNNGVVDDSQLPKDRFSAERLKGVDSTLKIQPAKLEDSAVYLCATRAGGPTGELFFGEGSRLTVL.

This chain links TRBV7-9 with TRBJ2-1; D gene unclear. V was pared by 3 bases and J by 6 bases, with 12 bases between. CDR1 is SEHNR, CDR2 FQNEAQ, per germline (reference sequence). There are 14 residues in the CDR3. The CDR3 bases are TGTGCCAGCAGCTTTTCGAGTAGAGTCAATGAGCAGTTCTTC. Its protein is CASSFSSRVNEQFF. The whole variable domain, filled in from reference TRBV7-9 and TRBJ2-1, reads DTGVSQNPRHKITKRGQNVTFRCDPISEHNRLYWYRQTLGQGPEFLTYFQNEAQLEKSRLLSDRFSAERPKGSFSTLEIQRTEQGDSAMYLCASSFSSRVNEQFFGPGTRLTVL.

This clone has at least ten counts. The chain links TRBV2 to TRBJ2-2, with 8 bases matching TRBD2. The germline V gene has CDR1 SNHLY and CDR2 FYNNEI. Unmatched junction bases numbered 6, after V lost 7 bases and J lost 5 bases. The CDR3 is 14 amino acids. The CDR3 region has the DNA TGTGCCAGCAATAGACTAGCGCAAACCGGGGAGCTGTTTTTT. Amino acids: CASNRLAQTGELFF.

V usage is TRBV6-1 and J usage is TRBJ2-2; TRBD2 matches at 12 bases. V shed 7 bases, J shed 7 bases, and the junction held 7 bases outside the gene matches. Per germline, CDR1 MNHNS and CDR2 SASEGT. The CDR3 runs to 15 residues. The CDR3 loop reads CASMTTSGSVGELFF. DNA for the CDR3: TGTGCCAGCATGACGACTAGCGGGAGTGTCGGGGAGCTGTTTTTT.

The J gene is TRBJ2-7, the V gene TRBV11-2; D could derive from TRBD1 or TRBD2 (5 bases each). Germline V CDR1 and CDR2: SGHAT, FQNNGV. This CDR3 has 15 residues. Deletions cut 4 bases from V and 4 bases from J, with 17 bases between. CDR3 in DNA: TGTGCCAGCAGCTCCTCGGGTGGGGGATTATACGAGCAGTACTTC. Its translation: CASSSSGGGLYEQYF.

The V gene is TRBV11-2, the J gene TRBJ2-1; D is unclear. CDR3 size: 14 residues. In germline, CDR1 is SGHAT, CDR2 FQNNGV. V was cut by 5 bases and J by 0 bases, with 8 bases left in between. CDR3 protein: CASSLKNSYNEQFF. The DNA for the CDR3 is TGTGCCAGCAGCCTAAAGAACTCCTACAATGAGCAGTTCTTC.

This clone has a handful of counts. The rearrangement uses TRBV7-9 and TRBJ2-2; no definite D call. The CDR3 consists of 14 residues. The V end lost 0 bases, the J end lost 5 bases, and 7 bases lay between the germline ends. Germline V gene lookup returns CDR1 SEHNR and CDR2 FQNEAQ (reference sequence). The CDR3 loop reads CASSLAVHTGELFF. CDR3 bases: TGTGCCAGCAGCTTAGCCGTACATACCGGGGAGCTGTTTTTT.

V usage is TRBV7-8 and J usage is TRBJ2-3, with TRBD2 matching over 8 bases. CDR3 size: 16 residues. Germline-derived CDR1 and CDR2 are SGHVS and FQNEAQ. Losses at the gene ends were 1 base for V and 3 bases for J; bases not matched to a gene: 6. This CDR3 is CASSLDSGSWTDTQYF. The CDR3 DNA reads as TGTGCCAGCAGCTTAGACAGCGGGAGTTGGACAGATACGCAGTATTTT.

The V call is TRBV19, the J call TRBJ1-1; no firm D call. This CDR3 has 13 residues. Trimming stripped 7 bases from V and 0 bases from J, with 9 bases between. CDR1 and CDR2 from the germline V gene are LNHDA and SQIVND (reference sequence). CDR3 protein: CASMGSMNTEAFF. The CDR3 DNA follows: TGTGCCAGTATGGGCAGCATGAACACTGAAGCTTTCTTT. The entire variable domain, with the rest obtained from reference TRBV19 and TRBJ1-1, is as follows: DGGITQSPKYLFRKEGQNVTLSCEQNLNHDAMYWYRQDPGQGLRLIYYSQIVNDFQKGDIAEGYSVSREKKESFPLTVTSAQKNPTAFYLCASMGSMNTEAFFGQGTRLTVV.

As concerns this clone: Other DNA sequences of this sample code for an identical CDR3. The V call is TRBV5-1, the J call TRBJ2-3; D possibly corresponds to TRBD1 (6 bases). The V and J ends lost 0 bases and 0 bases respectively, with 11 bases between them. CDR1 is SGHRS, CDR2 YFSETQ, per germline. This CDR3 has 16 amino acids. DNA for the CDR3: TGCGCCAGCAGCTTGGTGCAGGGGCCTAGCACAGATACGCAGTATTTT. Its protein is CASSLVQGPSTDTQYF.

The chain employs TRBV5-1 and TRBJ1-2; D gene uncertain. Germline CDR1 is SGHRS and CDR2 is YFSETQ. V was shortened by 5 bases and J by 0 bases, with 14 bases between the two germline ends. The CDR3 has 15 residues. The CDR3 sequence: CASRLETGTNYGYTF. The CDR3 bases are TGCGCCAGCAGATTAGAAACGGGAACTAACTATGGCTACACCTTC.

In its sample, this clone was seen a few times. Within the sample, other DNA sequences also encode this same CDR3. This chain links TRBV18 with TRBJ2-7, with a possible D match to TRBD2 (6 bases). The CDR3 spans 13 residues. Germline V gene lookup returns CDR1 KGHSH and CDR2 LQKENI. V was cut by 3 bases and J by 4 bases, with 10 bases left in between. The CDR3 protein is CASSPGTSYEQYF. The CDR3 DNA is TGTGCCAGCTCACCCGGGACTTCATACGAGCAGTACTTC.

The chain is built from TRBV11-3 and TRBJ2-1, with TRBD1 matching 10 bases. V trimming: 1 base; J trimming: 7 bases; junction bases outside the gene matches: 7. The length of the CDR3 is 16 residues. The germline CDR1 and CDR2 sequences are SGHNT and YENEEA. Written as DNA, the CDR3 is TGTGCCAGCAGCTTAGTGACAGGGGGCCAAGGGAATGAGCAGTTCTTC. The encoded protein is CASSLVTGGQGNEQFF.

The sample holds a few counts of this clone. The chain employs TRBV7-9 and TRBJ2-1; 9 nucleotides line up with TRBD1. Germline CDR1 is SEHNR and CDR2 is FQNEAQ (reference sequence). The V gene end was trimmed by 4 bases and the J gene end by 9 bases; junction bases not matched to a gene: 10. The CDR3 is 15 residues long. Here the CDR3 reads CASSSRTGVGLEQFF. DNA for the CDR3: TGTGCCAGCAGCTCTCGGACAGGGGTCGGGCTTGAGCAGTTCTTC.

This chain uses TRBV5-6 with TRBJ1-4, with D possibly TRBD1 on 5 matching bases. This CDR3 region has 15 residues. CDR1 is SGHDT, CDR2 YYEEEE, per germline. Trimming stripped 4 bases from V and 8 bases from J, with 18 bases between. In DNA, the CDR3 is TGTGCCAGCAGCCTTGGGGGGAGCTTAGGAGAAAAACTGTTTTTT. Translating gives CASSLGGSLGEKLFF.

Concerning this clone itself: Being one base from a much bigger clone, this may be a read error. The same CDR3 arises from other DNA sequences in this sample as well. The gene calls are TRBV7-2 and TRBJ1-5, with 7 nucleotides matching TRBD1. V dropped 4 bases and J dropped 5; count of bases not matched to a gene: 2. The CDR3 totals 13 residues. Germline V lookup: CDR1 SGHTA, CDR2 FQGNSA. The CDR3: CASSSQGDQPQHF. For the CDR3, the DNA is TGTGCCAGCAGCTCCCAGGGGGATCAGCCCCAGCATTTT.

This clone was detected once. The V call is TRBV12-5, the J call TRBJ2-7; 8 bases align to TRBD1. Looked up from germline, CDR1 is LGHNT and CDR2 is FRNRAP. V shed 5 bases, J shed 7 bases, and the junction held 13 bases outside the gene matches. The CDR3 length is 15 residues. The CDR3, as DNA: TGTGCTAGTGGTCTCCTTAGGACAGGGTTTTTGGAGCAGTACTTC. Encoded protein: CASGLLRTGFLEQYF.

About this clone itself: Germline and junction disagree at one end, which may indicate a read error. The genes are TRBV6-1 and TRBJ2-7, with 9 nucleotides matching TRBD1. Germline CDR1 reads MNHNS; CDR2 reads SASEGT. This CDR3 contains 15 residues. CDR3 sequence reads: CASSERLGQGRFRRF. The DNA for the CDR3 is TGTGCCAGCAGTGAAAGGTTAGGACAGGGGAGGTTTCGCCGCTTC.

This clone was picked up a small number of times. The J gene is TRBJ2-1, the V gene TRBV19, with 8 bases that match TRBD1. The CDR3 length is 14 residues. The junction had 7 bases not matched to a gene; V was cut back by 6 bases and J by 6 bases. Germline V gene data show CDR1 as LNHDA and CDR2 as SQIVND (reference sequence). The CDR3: CASSPGQAVNEQFF. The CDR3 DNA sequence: TGTGCCAGTAGCCCGGGACAGGCTGTCAATGAGCAGTTCTTC.